This T cell receptor beta chain was recovered during a study of response to subunit inactivated influenza vaccine (dated by TCRdb to the late 2010s). Broadly, across the study: Deep quantitative T cell receptor repertoire profiling was used in the study to track responses to a trivalent subunit inactivated influenza vaccine. Overall study results and their limits: The authors suggested that each seasonal influenza vaccination may recruit only a limited number of new T cells.

About this clonotype: Its antigen is unknown. Base qualities were left out, and no much larger clone turns up one base away.

Library prep was done by RT-PCR. The instrument was an Illumina HiSeq 2500. In TCRdb, the public reads were trimmed at Q25 with fastp and aligned with MiXCR, with productive beta chains retained. Rows with one shared CDR3 protein collapse into an entry with the most common genes and DNA. Present in this sample are about 620,000 distinct CDR3 sequences, about an eighth of which were seen just once. The ten most abundant clones make up roughly 10% of the sample. V lost 5 bases and J lost 12 bases; the stretch between them is 16 bases long. The germline V gene encodes CDR1 SGHVS and CDR2 FQNEAQ. Including cysteine and phenylalanine, the CDR3 has 13 amino acids. Of the read, only the CDR3 DNA is kept; its 39 bases are in frame from base 1.

The sequence was collected from a man aged 50 to 59 who received an inactivated influenza vaccine. Donor details come from another sample of the same person, matched by shared clones. This sample comprised PBMCs from blood, obtained on the day of vaccination. The chain is encoded by TRBV7-8 joined to TRBJ2-2; TRBD2 is a possible D gene, resting on 5 matching bases. Here the CDR3 is given as CASSPRLGAKLFF. The sequenced DNA: TGTGCCAGCAGCCCCAGACTGGGAGCGAAGCTGTTTTTT. Beyond the CDR3, the reference TRBV7-8 and TRBJ2-2 genes provide the residues; the full variable domain reads: GAGVSQSPRYKVAKRGQDVALRCDPISGHVSLFWYQQALGQGPEFLTYFQNEAQLDKSGLPSDRFFAERPEGSVSTLKIQRTQQEDSAVYLCASSPRLGAKLFFGEGSRLTVL.